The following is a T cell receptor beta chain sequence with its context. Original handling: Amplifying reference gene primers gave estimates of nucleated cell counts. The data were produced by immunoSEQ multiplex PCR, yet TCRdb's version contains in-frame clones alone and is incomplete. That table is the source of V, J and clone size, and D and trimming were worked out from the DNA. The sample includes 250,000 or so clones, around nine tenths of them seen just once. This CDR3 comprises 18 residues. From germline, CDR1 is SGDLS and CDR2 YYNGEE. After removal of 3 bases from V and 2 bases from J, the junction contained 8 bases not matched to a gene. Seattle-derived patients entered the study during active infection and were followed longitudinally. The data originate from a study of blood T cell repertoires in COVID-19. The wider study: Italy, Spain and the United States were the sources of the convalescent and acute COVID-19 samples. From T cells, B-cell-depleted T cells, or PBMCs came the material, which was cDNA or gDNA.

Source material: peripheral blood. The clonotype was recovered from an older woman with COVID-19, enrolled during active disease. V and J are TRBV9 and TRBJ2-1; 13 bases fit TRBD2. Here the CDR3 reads CASSEGLAGPQTYNEQFF. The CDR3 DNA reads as TGTGCCAGCAGCGAGGGACTAGCGGGACCCCAGACCTACAATGAGCAGTTCTTC.